This T cell receptor (beta chain) was profiled in a study of T cell repertoires in cytomegalovirus infection. Whole-study results and caveats: Dominant in the ex vivo response were TCR beta clonotypes restricted by HLA-C and specific for CMV.

This clonotype has ten or more counts. Antigen: not known. This CDR3 contains 14 residues. Trimming left V 1 base short and J 6 bases short, with 9 bases between. Looked up from germline, CDR1 is SGHTA and CDR2 is FQGTGA. TCRdb re-called the reads through MiXCR, storing one row per CDR3 protein. In the table there are hundreds of thousands of distinct CDR3 sequences, around 6.2% of which are singletons. The chain couples TRBV7-3 to TRBJ2-2; TRBD2 might be the D (6 bases). The sequenced sample was PBMCs. This sequence was found in a human donor in good health (CMV status not recorded). Some clones in this sample may be carry-over from other donors' samples. The CDR3 coding sequence is TGTGCCAGCAGCTTAATGGAGGGTTCCGGGGAGCTGTTTTTT. It specifies CASSLMEGSGELFF.